The text below deals with one T cell receptor (beta chain). The time point was: pretreatment peripheral blood. This table comes from immunoSEQ multiplex PCR, and its TCRdb copy is limited to in-frame clones, with some not included. The data show some 56,000 clones, 84% seen once. This sample is drawn from a study of PD-L1 blockade in urothelial cancer. Study information: There were a median of around 140,000 T cells in blood samples.

The J segment lost 0 bases and the V segment lost 4 bases, leaving 2 bases of the junction unmatched. Germline V gene lookup returns CDR1 LGHNA and CDR2 YSLEER. The CDR3 totals 15 residues. This chain links TRBV4-3 with TRBJ1-4; 7 bases fit TRBD1. The source material was PBMCs, sampled around atezolizumab (anti-PD-L1) treatment. This TCR was sampled from a middle-aged man with urothelial cancer. CDR3 sequence (DNA): TGCGCCAGCAGCCGCGACAGGGCAACTAATGAAAAACTGTTTTTT. Amino acids: CASSRDRATNEKLFF.